This is a list of T cell receptor beta chains from one sample in a study of T cells expressing NK-cell markers. TCRdb re-called the 5' RACE reads, yielding one record per CDR3 amino acid sequence without DNA. This sample lists approximately 460,000 distinct CDR3 sequences; its ten largest clones have roughly 7.2%. The sample comprised blood T cells: a sorted CD56 or NKG2C T cell subset, CD4+ or CD8+ T cells, or bulk PBMC T cells (not recorded which). The receptors come from a woman aged 18-70 years in good health. CDR3s include the opening cysteine and the closing phenylalanine or tryptophan.

v_gene	j_gene	len	CDR3aa
TRBV20-1	TRBJ2-3	13	CSAQVRGTDTQYF
TRBV6-2/TRBV6-3	TRBJ1-4	14	CASSYEGVEEKLFF
TRBV12-3/TRBV12-4	TRBJ1-4	11	CASSLRVSSLF
TRBV5-6	TRBJ1-1	12	CASSLTLTEAFF
TRBV29-1	TRBJ2-6	13	CSIALSGANVLTF
TRBV4-3	TRBJ1-1	14	CASSQDSTDTEAFF
TRBV2	TRBJ2-3	15	CASIFTGGGRDTQYF
TRBV12-3/TRBV12-4	TRBJ2-1	15	CASSFWTGGYNEQFF
TRBV7-2	TRBJ2-5	13	CASSFAYQETQYF
TRBV7-9	TRBJ2-2	13	CASSLVSPGELFF
TRBV7-2	TRBJ1-4	16	CASSLDGTGGFEKLFF
TRBV4-3	TRBJ2-1	16	CASSQGAAANYNEQFF
TRBV28	TRBJ2-3	14	CASSLTGPPDTQYF
TRBV7-2	TRBJ2-1	16	CASSLVAGNLNNEQFF
TRBV6-1	TRBJ1-5	13	CASRPDSVQPQHF
TRBV29-1	TRBJ1-2	15	CSVLLPGHYNYGYTF
TRBV7-3	TRBJ1-1	16	CASSSSPSAENTEAFF
TRBV5-5	TRBJ2-3	18	CASSLRGEGLGGTDTQYF
TRBV7-2	TRBJ1-6	15	CASSWEGARDSPLHF
TRBV28	TRBJ1-1	15	CAIRREQAMNTEAFF
TRBV20-1	TRBJ2-7	11	CSAGQSYEQYF
TRBV20-1	TRBJ2-7	14	CSAQTGTASYEQYF
TRBV5-1	TRBJ2-7	14	CASSGWTVSYEQYF
TRBV10-3	TRBJ2-7	16	CAISSRTPGLDYEQYF
TRBV7-8	TRBJ2-5	15	CASSDRQARQETQYF
TRBV29-1	TRBJ2-7	15	CSVWSGTGPDYEQYF
TRBV30	TRBJ1-1	13	CAWSVTVNTEAFF
TRBV7-2	TRBJ2-3	16	CASSPIGGPSTDTQYF
TRBV5-5	TRBJ2-2	13	CASSYDSAGELFF
TRBV12-3/TRBV12-4	TRBJ1-5	15	CASRGTGDSNQPQHF
TRBV18	TRBJ1-1	15	CASSLRQGLNTEAFF
TRBV7-2	TRBJ2-1	15	CASSFRGPDIHEQFF
TRBV20-1	TRBJ2-1	13	CSASWREHNEQFF
TRBV6-2/TRBV6-3	TRBJ2-1	11	CASSYINEQFF
TRBV7-2	TRBJ2-2	16	CASSFGRGSNTGELFF
TRBV7-9	TRBJ1-1	15	CASSPTTGLDTEAFF
TRBV6-5	TRBJ2-7	17	CASSYSSSGPSGGEQYF
TRBV24-1	TRBJ2-6	14	CATGSNSGANVLTF
TRBV27	TRBJ2-1	14	CASRGQGSYNEQFF
TRBV5-1	TRBJ2-7	14	CASSSDTTTYEQYF
TRBV5-6	TRBJ2-3	13	CASSLGREDTQYF
TRBV20-1	TRBJ2-3	14	CSAQRGPSTDTQYF
TRBV20-1	TRBJ1-1	15	CSARDLGGGNTEAFF
TRBV29-1	TRBJ2-1	12	CSVGTGYNEQFF
TRBV6-5	TRBJ2-5	19	CASSYSMGPDSGNQETQYF
TRBV7-9	TRBJ2-3	16	CASSLVGAHSTDTQYF
TRBV29-1	TRBJ1-1	13	CSVERSRNTEAFF
TRBV29-1	TRBJ2-5	15	CSVEFGNQGKETQYF